This is a list of T cell receptor beta chains from one sample in a study of T-cell memory formation after mild COVID-19. TCRdb re-called the 5' RACE reads through MiXCR, storing one row per CDR3 protein. The table has about 200,000 distinct CDR3 sequences, roughly 18% seen once. Sample: PBMCs or a T cell subset sorted from them (not recorded which). The receptors derive from an adult woman who had mild COVID-19 (a few samples of this study predate the infection). Cell type and time point are not known. Each CDR3 is given with its conserved first and last residue. D genes are given only for firm matches. For some rows the clone size is stated as once, few or many, or as a class when expanded; others skip it.

clone_size | j_call | v_call | d_call | cdr3_aa | cdr3_nt
few | TRBJ1-2 | TRBV7-2 | NA | CASSLAQGDGYGYTF | TGTGCCAGCAGCTTAGCCCAGGGAGACGGCTATGGCTACACCTTC
few | TRBJ1-6 | TRBV3-1 | NA | CASSQDDRSPLHF | TGTGCCAGCAGCCAAGATGATCGGTCACCCCTCCACTTT
many | TRBJ1-5 | TRBV5-5 | NA | CASSSLPGDSNQPQHF | TGTGCCAGCAGCTCCCTCCCCGGGGACAGCAATCAGCCCCAGCATTTT
NA | TRBJ1-2 | TRBV6-5 | TRBD1 | CASRTGTGAYYGYTF | TGTGCCAGCAGGACCGGGACAGGGGCGTACTATGGCTACACCTTC
many | TRBJ2-7 | TRBV6-5 | NA | CASSTDTKQYF | TGTGCCAGCAGTACAGATACCAAGCAGTACTTC
few | TRBJ2-7 | TRBV2 | NA | CASSTGYTPEYEQYF | TGTGCCAGCAGTACAGGGTATACCCCCGAATACGAGCAGTACTTC
few | TRBJ2-7 | TRBV6-1 | NA | CATLLTSLSYEQYF | TGTGCCACCCTACTGACTAGTCTCTCCTACGAGCAGTACTTC
many | TRBJ1-5 | TRBV30 | NA | CAWSRFENQPQHF | TGTGCCTGGAGTAGGTTTGAGAATCAGCCCCAGCATTTT
NA | TRBJ2-2 | TRBV5-5 | NA | CASSLGGEFTGELFF | TGTGCCAGCAGCTTGGGAGGGGAATTCACCGGGGAGCTGTTTTTT
NA | TRBJ2-7 | TRBV14 | NA | CASSQDYRQVEQYF | TGTGCCAGCAGCCAAGACTACCGGCAAGTAGAGCAGTACTTC
NA | TRBJ1-2 | TRBV15 | NA | CATSNLGETSYGYTF | TGTGCCACCAGCAATCTGGGAGAGACGAGCTATGGCTACACCTTC
NA | TRBJ2-7 | TRBV4-2 | TRBD2 | CASSQGLAEYVQYF | TGTGCCAGCAGCCAAGGACTAGCGGAGTACGTGCAGTACTTC
few | TRBJ2-1 | TRBV7-6 | NA | CASSLVVGVAYNEQFF | TGTGCCAGCAGCTTAGTCGTGGGGGTTGCCTACAATGAGCAGTTCTTC
few | TRBJ1-5 | TRBV12-3/TRBV12-4 | TRBD1 | CASSSTGGKGYQPQHF | TGTGCCAGCAGTTCCACAGGGGGTAAGGGTTATCAGCCCCAGCATTTT
NA | TRBJ2-7 | TRBV10-3 | NA | CAIAGTHYEQYF | TGTGCCATCGCAGGGACCCACTACGAGCAGTACTTC
few | TRBJ1-4 | TRBV4-1 | NA | CASSQGPGDHNEKLFF | TGCGCCAGCAGCCAAGGGCCCGGGGACCATAATGAAAAACTGTTTTTT
NA | TRBJ1-6 | TRBV5-1 | NA | CASSLSPGTGASLHF | TGCGCCAGCAGCCTGTCCCCCGGGACTGGCGCATCCCTCCACTTT
NA | TRBJ2-5 | TRBV5-4 | NA | CASSPGTASETQYF | TGTGCCAGCAGCCCGGGGACTGCTTCGGAGACCCAGTACTTC
NA | TRBJ1-1 | TRBV6-1 | NA | CASVGWEWNTEAFF | TGTGCCAGCGTGGGTTGGGAATGGAACACTGAAGCTTTCTTT
few | TRBJ2-7 | TRBV20-1 | NA | CSAPRGQGYEQYF | TGCAGTGCCCCCAGAGGCCAGGGCTACGAGCAGTACTTC
once | TRBJ2-7 | TRBV5-1 | TRBD1 | CASSGNRGRSNYEQYF | TGCGCCAGCAGCGGGAACAGGGGGCGAAGCAACTACGAGCAGTACTTC
few | TRBJ1-5 | TRBV12-3/TRBV12-4 | NA | CASSLRRGNNNQPQHF | TGTGCCAGCAGTTTAAGGCGCGGGAATAACAATCAGCCCCAGCATTTT
few | TRBJ1-2 | TRBV4-2 | TRBD1 | CASRQQGADGYTF | TGTGCCAGCAGACAACAGGGGGCTGATGGCTACACCTTC
NA | TRBJ2-1 | TRBV5-1 | TRBD1 | CASQLGTGTYNEQFF | TGCGCCAGCCAGCTTGGGACAGGGACCTACAATGAGCAGTTCTTC
NA | TRBJ2-1 | TRBV5-6 | TRBD2 | CASSLLGGPGNEQFF | TGTGCCAGCAGCTTGTTGGGAGGGCCAGGGAATGAGCAGTTCTTC
NA | TRBJ2-2 | TRBV3-1 | TRBD1 | CASSIRQGVTGELFF | TGTGCCAGCAGCATCAGACAGGGGGTCACCGGGGAGCTGTTTTTT
NA | TRBJ2-5 | TRBV9 | NA | CASSVSATTSNGGTQYF | TGTGCCAGCAGCGTATCCGCAACAACTAGCAATGGTGGGACCCAGTACTTC
few | TRBJ2-1 | TRBV5-1 | TRBD1 | CASSSTGGVYNEQFF | TGCGCCAGCAGCTCGACAGGGGGCGTCTACAATGAGCAGTTCTTC
NA | TRBJ1-1 | TRBV20-1 | TRBD1 | CSARAYGTVYTEAFF | TGCAGTGCTAGAGCGTACGGGACAGTTTACACTGAAGCTTTCTTT
few | TRBJ1-2 | TRBV12-3/TRBV12-4 | TRBD1 | CASSFTGDRVRGGYTF | TGTGCCAGCAGTTTTACCGGGGACAGGGTAAGGGGTGGCTACACCTTC
many | TRBJ2-5 | TRBV5-1 | NA | CASSLVSQSQETQYF | TGCGCCAGCAGCTTGGTATCCCAGAGCCAAGAGACCCAGTACTTC
few | TRBJ2-3 | TRBV3-1 | NA | CASSQEGGAGTDTQYF | TGTGCCAGCAGCCAAGAGGGGGGGGCCGGCACAGATACGCAGTATTTT
NA | TRBJ1-3 | TRBV4-3 | NA | CASSQDAGNTIYF | TGCGCCAGCAGCCAGGATGCTGGAAACACCATATATTTT
NA | TRBJ2-5 | TRBV29-1 | TRBD1 | CSVTQGWKETQYF | TGCAGCGTCACACAGGGGTGGAAAGAGACCCAGTACTTC
NA | TRBJ2-3 | TRBV18 | NA | CASSPPSDTGTDTQYF | TGTGCCAGCTCACCACCCTCTGACACCGGCACAGATACGCAGTATTTT
NA | TRBJ1-2 | TRBV10-3 | TRBD1 | CAISELGTVHGYTF | TGTGCCATCAGTGAGCTAGGGACAGTTCATGGCTACACCTTC
few | TRBJ1-1 | TRBV6-6 | TRBD1 | CASSYPGQRGYEAFF | TGTGCCAGCAGTTACCCGGGACAGAGGGGATATGAAGCTTTCTTT
NA | TRBJ1-2 | TRBV29-1 | NA | CSVYGVTVGYTF | TGCAGCGTTTACGGGGTTACAGTCGGCTACACCTTC
NA | TRBJ1-6 | TRBV20-1 | TRBD1 | CSAAYGTGYNSPLHF | TGCAGTGCTGCATACGGGACAGGGTATAATTCACCCCTCCACTTT
NA | TRBJ1-2 | TRBV4-3 | NA | CASSQGTPGKGYGYTF | TGCGCCAGCAGCCAAGGGACTCCGGGGAAGGGCTATGGCTACACCTTC
few | TRBJ1-1 | TRBV7-8 | NA | CASSHPSSVAFF | TGTGCCAGCAGCCACCCGAGCAGCGTAGCTTTCTTT
NA | TRBJ2-1 | TRBV10-3 | TRBD2 | CAISRPLAGGSPESYNEQFF | TGTGCCATCTCAAGACCCCTAGCGGGGGGGTCTCCTGAGTCCTACAATGAGCAGTTCTTC
few | TRBJ1-1 | TRBV7-8 | TRBD1 | CASSRNRGGDTEAFF | TGTGCCAGCAGCCGAAACAGGGGAGGGGACACTGAAGCTTTCTTT
few | TRBJ1-5 | TRBV6-1 | TRBD1 | CASSGSGFPGGAGGNQPQHF | TGTGCCAGCAGTGGAAGTGGGTTTCCAGGGGGGGCAGGTGGCAATCAGCCCCAGCATTTT
few | TRBJ1-3 | TRBV5-1 | TRBD1 | CASRPGQGSSGNTIYF | TGCGCCAGTAGACCGGGACAGGGGAGCTCTGGAAACACCATATATTTT
NA | TRBJ2-7 | TRBV5-1 | TRBD1 | CASSASGQGEVDEQYF | TGCGCCAGCAGCGCCTCGGGACAGGGGGAAGTCGACGAGCAGTACTTC
few | TRBJ1-1 | TRBV30 | NA | CAWMHGNTEAFF | TGTGCCTGGATGCATGGGAACACTGAAGCTTTCTTT
NA | TRBJ2-7 | TRBV4-3 | TRBD1 | CASSQSKDRGFYEQYF | TGCGCCAGCAGCCAATCTAAGGACAGGGGCTTCTACGAGCAGTACTTC
NA | TRBJ2-7 | TRBV29-1 | TRBD1 | CSFQTGGYEQYF | TGCAGCTTCCAGACAGGGGGCTACGAGCAGTACTTC
NA | TRBJ2-3 | TRBV20-1 | NA | CSATRGASSTDTQYF | TGCAGTGCTACCAGGGGGGCCTCTAGCACAGATACGCAGTATTTT
few | TRBJ2-2 | TRBV24-1 | TRBD2 | CATVGGANTGELFF | TGTGCCACCGTGGGAGGGGCGAACACCGGGGAGCTGTTTTTT
few | TRBJ1-1 | TRBV3-1 | NA | CASSQTGPMNTEAFF | TGTGCCAGCAGCCAGACGGGGCCTATGAACACTGAAGCTTTCTTT
few | TRBJ1-1 | TRBV6-6 | TRBD1 | CASSSEQGTEAFF | TGTGCCAGCAGCTCCGAACAGGGGACTGAAGCTTTCTTT
NA | TRBJ2-3 | TRBV10-3 | NA | CAISGIAEGNTQYF | TGTGCCATCAGTGGTATAGCGGAGGGGAATACGCAGTATTTT
many | TRBJ1-1 | TRBV7-9 | NA | CASSSIKNTEAFF | TGTGCCAGCAGCTCCATTAAGAACACTGAAGCTTTCTTT
few | TRBJ1-2 | TRBV4-1 | NA | CASSRGRTTDGYTF | TGCGCCAGCAGCCGGGGCAGAACTACGGATGGCTACACCTTC
few | TRBJ2-2 | TRBV7-2 | NA | CASSSTGLGELFF | TGTGCCAGCAGCTCAACAGGGCTCGGGGAGCTGTTTTTT